The rows below give T cell receptor beta chains drawn from one sample of a study of technical replicates of blood from several donors. Data came from immunoSEQ multiplex PCR; TCRdb stores just in-frame clones and leaves some out. The table has under 95,000 clones, more than 95% seen once; the top ten hold roughly 0.16%. What was sequenced was T cells isolated from PBMCs. The receptors come from a human donor in good health. CDR3s include the opening cysteine and the closing phenylalanine or tryptophan. The order of the fields is V gene, J gene, D gene, CDR3 protein, CDR3 DNA. A D gene is named only where the DNA matches it firmly.

TRBV13	TRBJ1-2	TRBD1	CASRARGQGNYGYTF	TGTGCCAGCAGAGCACGGGGACAGGGTAACTATGGCTACACCTTC
TRBV5-4	TRBJ1-2	TRBD1	CASRGTDGAYGYTF	TGTGCCAGCCGGGGGACAGACGGGGCGTATGGCTACACCTTC
TRBV30	TRBJ1-6	-	CAWSARGSYNSPLHF	TGTGCCTGGAGTGCACGAGGCTCCTATAATTCACCCCTCCACTTT
TRBV13	TRBJ2-6	-	CASSLGVTGANVLTF	TGTGCCAGCAGCTTAGGTGTTACTGGGGCCAACGTCCTGACTTTC
TRBV18	TRBJ2-6	-	CASSPAGSGANVLTF	TGTGCCAGCTCACCAGCGGGGTCTGGGGCCAACGTCCTGACTTTC
TRBV5-4	TRBJ1-2	TRBD1	CASSPPGQTYGYTF	TGTGCCAGCAGTCCACCGGGACAGACATATGGCTACACCTTC
TRBV19	TRBJ2-3	-	CASTTGVDTQYF	TGTGCCAGTACAACGGGAGTAGATACGCAGTATTTT
TRBV11-2	TRBJ2-7	TRBD2	CASSLLRHPNSGVSYEQYF	TGTGCCAGCAGCTTACTCCGACATCCGAATAGCGGGGTTTCCTACGAGCAGTACTTC
TRBV5-1	TRBJ2-5	TRBD2	CASSPGLADQETQYF	TGCGCCAGCAGCCCGGGACTAGCGGACCAAGAGACCCAGTACTTC
TRBV9	TRBJ1-1	-	CASSVSGVNTEAFF	TGTGCCAGCAGCGTTTCAGGGGTTAACACTGAAGCTTTCTTT
TRBV28	TRBJ2-1	-	CASSLWRTQNNEQFF	TGTGCCAGCAGTTTATGGAGGACACAAAACAATGAGCAGTTCTTC
TRBV28	TRBJ2-7	TRBD1	CASSLRTGVFF	TGTGCCAGCAGTTTGCGGACAGGGGTGTTCTTC
TRBV18	TRBJ2-5	TRBD1	CASSPRTGGAQETQYF	TGTGCCAGCTCACCAAGGACAGGGGGGGCCCAAGAGACCCAGTACTTC
TRBV7-9	TRBJ1-2	-	CASSRGQNYGYTF	TGTGCCAGCAGCCGCGGACAGAACTATGGCTACACCTTC
TRBV7-6	TRBJ2-7	TRBD2	CASSPLGGVWGEIAYEQYF	TGTGCCAGCAGCCCTCTGGGAGGGGTTTGGGGGGAAATCGCCTACGAGCAGTACTTC
TRBV4-1	TRBJ1-2	TRBD1	CASSQDGAGQGTFVRYTF	TGCGCCAGCAGCCAAGATGGGGCTGGACAGGGGACTTTCGTCCGCTACACCTTC
TRBV27	TRBJ2-6	-	CASRRTTGVVANVLTF	TGTGCCAGCAGGCGTACCACAGGAGTTGTGGCCAACGTCCTGACTTTC
TRBV29-1	TRBJ2-5	TRBD2	CSVGRGAGTRWETQYF	TGCAGCGTTGGTCGAGGGGCAGGGACTAGATGGGAGACCCAGTACTTC
TRBV5-6	TRBJ2-2	-	CASSFSDTGELFF	TGTGCCAGCAGCTTCTCAGACACCGGGGAGCTGTTTTTT
TRBV5-1	TRBJ2-3	-	CASSLDPGTITDTQYF	TGCGCCAGCAGCTTGGATCCCGGTACTATCACAGATACGCAGTATTTT